This T cell receptor (beta chain) was sequenced during a study of regulatory T cells in long-lasting Graves disease. The study, taken as a whole, reports: Patients with persistent disease shared over 2,500 public clonotypes, outpacing the roughly 1,000 shared by new patients. Persistent Graves' patients showed a TCR diversity that was lower than that of newly diagnosed ones.

Described time point: newly diagnosed GD, antithyroid drugs for less than 3 months. The TCR library was made from RNA that had been extracted from PBMCs in TRIzol. Graves' disease diagnosis followed American Thyroid Association guidelines. Many counts were recorded for this clonotype. What it recognizes is unknown. The CDR3 runs to 15 residues. Germline V gene lookup returns CDR1 SNHLY and CDR2 FYNNEI. The trim removed 6 bases at V and 0 bases at J, leaving 5 bases unmatched. Arm-PCR of CDR3 regions with iRepertoire HTBI primers generated TCR beta libraries. Via MiXCR, TCRdb re-called the multiplex PCR reads, giving one row per CDR3 protein. The sample has 350,000 to 500,000 distinct CDR3 sequences, approximately 16% seen once. This sample also appeared in a second study, on T cells in Graves' hyperthyroidism and ophthalmopathy.

The J gene is TRBJ1-5, the V gene TRBV2, with 7 bases lining up with TRBD1. The sample consisted of peripheral blood mononuclear cells (PBMCs), taken at new diagnosis, from a patient treated with antithyroid drugs. This TCR derives from a woman younger than 30 with Graves disease. CDR3 DNA: TGTGCCAGCAGCGGATCAGGGGGTAGCAATCAGCCCCAGCATTTT. This gives the protein CASSGSGGSNQPQHF.